This T cell receptor (beta chain) came from a study of OX40 agonist ivuxolimab in advanced cancers. Study information: Every 2 weeks, patients got intravenous ivuxolimab at one of six dose levels (0.01-10 mg/kg). One hepatocellular carcinoma and a couple of cutaneous melanoma patients partially responded.

Autoimmune disease history or systemic immunosuppression was exclusionary. For this clone: What it recognizes is unknown.

The CDR3 consists of 16 residues. V was cut by 1 base and J by 8 bases, with 21 bases left in between. CDR1 is GTSNPN, CDR2 SVGIG, per germline (reference sequence). Assay used: immunoSEQ multiplex PCR; TCRdb lists only in-frame clones, some missing. The profile covers 18,000 or so clones, with around 69% appearing a single time and roughly 19% taken by the ten largest. General study results and limits: Certain nonresponding patients likewise had low normalized T-cell clonal expansion.

The rearrangement uses TRBV30 and TRBJ2-1; perhaps TRBD2 as D (6 bases). Source: CD4+ or CD8+ T cells sorted from blood, taken in a trial of the OX40 agonist ivuxolimab. This TCR derives from an adult with an advanced solid tumor such as melanoma, head and neck, liver or kidney cancer. This CDR3 reads CAWSALTSNWGDEQFF. The DNA for the CDR3 is TGTGCCTGGAGTGCCTTGACGTCAAATTGGGGGGATGAGCAGTTCTTC.